The clone carrying this TCR beta chain was seen a few times. As yet, its antigen is unknown. The source of the sample is a study of vaccination effects on CD4 cells after COVID-19. Having been cultured for roughly 9 days, the cells underwent CD4+ T cell isolation. Having tested negative for nucleocapsid antibodies, the vaccine recipients showed no prior SARS-CoV-2 infection. CDR1 is SGHTA, CDR2 FQGNSA, per germline. The V end was cut by 6 bases, the J end by 1 base, with 12 bases between. This CDR3 has 15 residues. Repertoires were generated with immunoSEQ multiplex PCR, while TCRdb's copy carries only in-frame clones and drops some. The table shows 70,000 to 75,000 clones, with roughly three quarters occurring only once.

J is TRBJ2-2 and V is TRBV7-2; tentatively, D is TRBD1 (6 bases). The source is a human donor who received a COVID-19 vaccine. The specimen was CD4+ T cells from PBMCs cultured without peptide, collected before COVID-19 vaccination. CDR3 DNA: TGTGCCAGCAGAAGGACAGTGGAGAACACCGGGGAGCTGTTTTTT. Protein sequence: CASRRTVENTGELFF.